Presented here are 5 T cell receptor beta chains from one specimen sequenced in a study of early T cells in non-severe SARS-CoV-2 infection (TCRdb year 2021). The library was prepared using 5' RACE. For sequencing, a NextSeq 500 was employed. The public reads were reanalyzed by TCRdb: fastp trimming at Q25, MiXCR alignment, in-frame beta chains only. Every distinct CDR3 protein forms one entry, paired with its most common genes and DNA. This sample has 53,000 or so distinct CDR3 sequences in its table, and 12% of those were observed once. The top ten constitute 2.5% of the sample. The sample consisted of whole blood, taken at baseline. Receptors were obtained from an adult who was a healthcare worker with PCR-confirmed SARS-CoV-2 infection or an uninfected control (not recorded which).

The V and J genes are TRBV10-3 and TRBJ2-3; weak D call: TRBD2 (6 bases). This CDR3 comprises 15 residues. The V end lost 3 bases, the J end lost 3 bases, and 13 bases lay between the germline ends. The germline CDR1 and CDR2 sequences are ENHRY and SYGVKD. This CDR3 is CAISDWEEETDTQYF. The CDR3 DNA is TGTGCCATCAGTGACTGGGAGGAGGAAACAGATACGCAGTATTTT.

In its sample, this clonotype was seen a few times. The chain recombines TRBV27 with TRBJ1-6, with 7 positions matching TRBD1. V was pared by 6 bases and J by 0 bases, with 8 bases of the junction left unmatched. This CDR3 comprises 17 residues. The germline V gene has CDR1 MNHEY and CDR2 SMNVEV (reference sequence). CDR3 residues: CASSRQGPSSYNSPLHF. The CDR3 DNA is TGTGCCAGCAGCCGACAGGGACCCTCCTCCTATAATTCACCCCTCCACTTT.

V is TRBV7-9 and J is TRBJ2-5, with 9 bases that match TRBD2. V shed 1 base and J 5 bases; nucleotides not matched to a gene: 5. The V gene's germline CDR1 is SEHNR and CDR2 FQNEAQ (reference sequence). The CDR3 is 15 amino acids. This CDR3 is CASSLGGTSLETQYF. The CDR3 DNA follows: TGTGCCAGCAGCTTAGGAGGGACTAGCCTGGAGACCCAGTACTTC. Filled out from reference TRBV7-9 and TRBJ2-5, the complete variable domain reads DTGVSQNPRHKITKRGQNVTFRCDPISEHNRLYWYRQTLGQGPEFLTYFQNEAQLEKSRLLSDRFSAERPKGSFSTLEIQRTEQGDSAMYLCASSLGGTSLETQYFGPGTRLLVL.

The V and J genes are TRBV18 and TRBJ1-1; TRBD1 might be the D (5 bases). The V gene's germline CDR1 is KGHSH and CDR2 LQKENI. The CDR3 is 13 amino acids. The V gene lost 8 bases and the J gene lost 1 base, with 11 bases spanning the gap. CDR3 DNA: TGTGCCAGCCAACAGGAAAAGAACACTGAAGCTTTCTTT. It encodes CASQQEKNTEAFF.

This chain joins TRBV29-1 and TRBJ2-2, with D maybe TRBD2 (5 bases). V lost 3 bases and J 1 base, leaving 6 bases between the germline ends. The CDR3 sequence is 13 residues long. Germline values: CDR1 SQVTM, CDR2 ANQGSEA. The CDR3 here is CSVDRENTGELFF. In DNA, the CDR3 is TGCAGCGTTGACCGGGAGAACACCGGGGAGCTGTTTTTT.